The 9 T cell receptor beta chains given below trace back to one sample, sequenced in a study of cytomegalovirus exposure and HLA in healthy donors. 60 Vbeta and 13 Jbeta primers were used in PCR. The repertoire was sequenced with immunoSEQ multiplex PCR; TCRdb's copy has only in-frame clones and lacks some. The repertoire consists of tens of thousands of clones, with about four fifths occurring once and the leading ten covering about 12%. The sequencing input was PBMCs. The origin of the receptors is a male donor in good health and CMV-seropositive.

The CDR3 here is CASSLVGGGATDTQYF. CDR3 nucleotide sequence: TGCGCCAGCAGCTTGGTCGGCGGGGGGGCGACAGATACGCAGTATTTT. The rearrangement joins TRBV5-1 to TRBJ2-3; 9 positions match TRBD2. V gave up 0 bases and J gave up 3 bases; unmatched junction bases: 5. In germline, CDR1 is SGHRS, CDR2 YFSETQ. The CDR3 length is 16 residues.

The CDR3: CASSVDVGNTEAFF. The CDR3 DNA follows: TGTGCCAGCAGCGTAGATGTCGGGAACACTGAAGCTTTCTTT. The chain uses TRBV9 and TRBJ1-1; unclear D gene. V was trimmed by 0 bases and J by 1 base, leaving 7 bases between them. In germline, CDR1 is SGDLS, CDR2 YYNGEE. The CDR3 runs 14 residues.

This clone was recorded a few times. The gene calls are TRBV4-2 and TRBJ1-3; TRBD1 matches at 9 bases. Trimming removed 3 bases from V and 2 bases from J; junction bases left unmatched: 2. The CDR3 runs 15 residues. The germline V gene has CDR1 LGHNA and CDR2 YNFKEQ. The chain's CDR3 is CASSQRTGAGNTIYF. Here the CDR3 DNA reads TGTGCCAGCAGCCAGAGGACAGGGGCTGGAAACACCATATATTTT.

The V and J genes are TRBV7-7 and TRBJ2-5, with D maybe TRBD2 (6 bases). The length of the CDR3 is 14 residues. Trimming removed 5 bases from V and 4 bases from J, with 14 bases in between. From germline, CDR1 is SSHAT and CDR2 FNYEAQ (reference sequence). The CDR3 nucleotides are TGTGCCAGCAGCCTTTCGGGGGATGGAGAGACCCAGTACTTC. Translation: CASSLSGDGETQYF.

The J gene is TRBJ1-1, the V gene TRBV9; D unclear. This CDR3 contains 13 residues. The V gene's germline CDR1 is SGDLS and CDR2 YYNGEE. Trimming took off 5 bases at V and 1 base at J, with 9 bases between the two ends. CDR3 nucleotides: TGTGCCAGCAGTGGCTCAGGGAACACTGAAGCTTTCTTT. Encoded protein: CASSGSGNTEAFF.

This clone was seen once. V gene TRBV30 combines with J gene TRBJ1-1; unclear D gene. CDR3 length: 13 residues. With 0 bases removed from V and 5 bases from J, the gap between germline ends came to 10 bases. Looked up from germline, CDR1 is GTSNPN and CDR2 is SVGIG (reference sequence). The CDR3 bases are TGTGCCTGGAGTGTACGGGGTGATACTGAAGCTTTCTTT. Encoded protein: CAWSVRGDTEAFF. The whole variable domain, filled in from reference TRBV30 and TRBJ1-1, reads SQTIHQWPATLVQPVGSPLSLECTVEGTSNPNLYWYRQAAGRGLQLLFYSVGIGQISSEVPQNLSASRPQDRQFILSSKKLLLSDSGFYLCAWSVRGDTEAFFGQGTRLTVV.

This clone showed up just a few times. The sample contains more than one DNA sequence encoding this CDR3. The chain links TRBV5-1 to TRBJ1-2; 7 bases align to TRBD1. The CDR3 loop spans 14 amino acids. Germline V gene data show CDR1 as SGHRS and CDR2 as YFSETQ. With V trimmed by 0 bases and J by 1 base, 0 bases remained unmatched. CDR3 coding DNA: TGCGCCAGCAGCTTGGACAGGGGTAACTATGGCTACACCTTC. Encoded protein: CASSLDRGNYGYTF. Full variable domain (outside the CDR3, taken from reference TRBV5-1 and TRBJ1-2): KAGVTQTPRYLIKTRGQQVTLSCSPISGHRSVSWYQQTPGQGLQFLFEYFSETQRNKGNFPGRFSGRQFSNSRSEMNVSTLELGDSALYLCASSLDRGNYGYTFGSGTRLTVV.

The chain has TRBV28 and TRBJ2-7; 9 nucleotides line up with TRBD1. V dropped 0 bases and J dropped 4; count of bases not matched to a gene: 7. The CDR3 is made up of 16 amino acids. Per germline, CDR1 MDHEN and CDR2 SYDVKM. As DNA, the CDR3 is TGTGCCAGCAGTTTATGGGGGGGACAGGGTCGGTACGAGCAGTACTTC. This codes for CASSLWGGQGRYEQYF.

This sequence joins TRBV9 and TRBJ2-3; TRBD1 agrees at 11 bases. The CDR3 covers 16 residues. V gave up 0 bases and J gave up 7 bases; unmatched junction bases: 7. Germline CDR1 is SGDLS and CDR2 is YYNGEE. The CDR3 protein is CASSVGGGTGGNTQYF. CDR3 DNA: TGTGCCAGCAGCGTAGGGGGGGGGACAGGGGGGAATACGCAGTATTTT. Together with reference TRBV9 and TRBJ2-3, the CDR3 gives the full variable domain: DSGVTQTPKHLITATGQRVTLRCSPRSGDLSVYWYQQSLDQGLQFLIQYYNGEERAKGNILERFSAQQFPDLHSELNLSSLELGDSALYFCASSVGGGTGGNTQYFGPGTRLTVL.